These 3 T cell receptor beta chains share one sample of origin, sequenced in a study of blood T cell repertoires in COVID-19. The data were produced by immunoSEQ multiplex PCR, yet TCRdb's version contains in-frame clones alone and is incomplete. The sample includes 100,000 to 120,000 clones, roughly four fifths seen only once; the top ten take 16%. Sequencing used peripheral blood. These receptors were obtained from a woman aged 55-70 years with acute or convalescent COVID-19.

This clone was observed once. The V and J genes are TRBV7-2 and TRBJ2-1, with TRBD2 as a possible D gene (5 bases). Germline lookup yields CDR1 SGHTA and CDR2 FQGNSA. The CDR3 extends over 14 amino acids. Trimming pared 0 bases from V and 5 bases from J, leaving 8 bases between. The CDR3 DNA sequence: TGTGCCAGCAGCTTAGCGCGGGTGAACAATGAGCAGTTCTTC. This sequence encodes CASSLARVNNEQFF.

This clone was picked up a small number of times. The chain carries TRBV5-1 and TRBJ1-6; unclear D gene. V lost 5 bases and J lost 9, with 12 bases in between. CDR3 length: 13 amino acids. Germline V lookup: CDR1 SGHRS, CDR2 YFSETQ. DNA of the CDR3: TGCGCCAGCAGATATGACCAGGCTTCACCCCTCCACTTT. It encodes CASRYDQASPLHF.

This clone was seen a handful of times. The chain carries TRBV9 and TRBJ2-2; D may be TRBD2 (5 bases). V lost 0 bases to trimming and J lost 3 bases, with 12 bases between them. Looked up from germline, CDR1 is SGDLS and CDR2 is YYNGEE. The CDR3 consists of 16 residues. CDR3 loop: CASSVAGTLDTGELFF. The DNA of the CDR3 is TGTGCCAGCAGCGTAGCGGGAACACTGGACACCGGGGAGCTGTTTTTT.